The 6 T cell receptor beta chains in this list originate from one sample, sequenced in a study of T-cell reconstitution after alpha-beta-depleted transplantation in children. The authors prepared the TCRbeta library with unique molecular identifiers. One entry per CDR3 protein results from TCRdb running MiXCR on the PCR reads. The sample lists some 300,000 distinct CDR3 sequences; roughly a tenth were seen once. Sample: PBMCs, taken before TCRalphabeta/CD19-depleted stem cell transplant. Receptor source: a boy younger than two with acute myeloid leukemia, due to receive a stem cell transplant.

In its sample, this clonotype was seen many times. The rearrangement links TRBV7-7 to TRBJ2-7; D perhaps matches TRBD1 (5 bases). The CDR3 has 14 residues. The V gene lost 3 bases and the J gene lost 5 bases, with 14 bases spanning the gap. CDR1 is SSHAT and CDR2 is FNYEAQ in the germline V gene (reference sequence). The CDR3 DNA sequence: TGTGCCAGCAGCTTCGACAGAAGCAGAAACGAGCAGTACTTC. Residues: CASSFDRSRNEQYF.

CDR3: CSAKGLVAHNEQFF. In nucleotides, the CDR3 is TGCAGTGCTAAGGGACTAGTCGCCCACAATGAGCAGTTCTTC. The rearrangement links TRBV20-1 to TRBJ2-1, with 8 bases that match TRBD2. This CDR3 contains 14 residues. The trim removed 4 bases at V and 5 bases at J, leaving 7 bases unmatched. From germline, CDR1 is DFQATT and CDR2 SNEGSKA (reference sequence).

This clonotype was seen repeatedly, ten times or more. The rearrangement joins TRBV5-1 to TRBJ2-1; 7 nucleotides align to TRBD1. Looked up from germline, CDR1 is SGHRS and CDR2 is YFSETQ. V was pared by 0 bases and J by 10 bases, with 4 bases of the junction left unmatched. The CDR3 sequence is 13 residues long. The CDR3 DNA sequence: TGCGCCAGCAGCTTGGAGGGGGACAGAGAGCAGTTCTTC. Residues: CASSLEGDREQFF.

This clonotype has more than one count but fewer than ten. CDR3 DNA sequence: TGCAGTGCTTTGGGTGGGACGGTCACAGATACGCAGTATTTT. This encodes CSALGGTVTDTQYF. The genes are TRBV20-1 and TRBJ2-3; D may correspond to TRBD1 or TRBD2 (5 bases each). The CDR3 consists of 14 residues. Trimming removed 5 bases at V and 2 bases at J, with 14 bases between. Germline V CDR1 and CDR2: DFQATT, SNEGSKA (reference sequence).

This clonotype was detected only a few times. V is TRBV7-9 and J is TRBJ1-2; D gene uncertain. Germline assignment: CDR1 SEHNR and CDR2 FQNEAQ (reference sequence). This CDR3 has 12 residues. V was cut by 3 bases and J by 7 bases, with 9 bases left in between. The chain's CDR3 is CASSFPIGGYTF. The DNA of the CDR3 is TGTGCCAGCAGCTTCCCCATAGGTGGCTACACCTTC.

This clonotype was observed many times. V gene TRBV13 combines with J gene TRBJ1-1; 10 bases agree with TRBD1. The V segment lost 4 bases and the J segment 7 bases; nucleotides outside the gene matches: 9. Germline V gives CDR1 PRHDT, CDR2 FYEKMQ (reference sequence). This CDR3 region has 15 residues. The CDR3 DNA follows: TGTGCCAGCAGCTGTCTCGGACAGGGGGAAATTGAAGCTTTCTTT. Its translation: CASSCLGQGEIEAFF.